A selection of T cell receptor beta chains follows, all from one sample in a study of cytomegalovirus exposure and HLA in healthy donors. Sequenced by immunoSEQ multiplex PCR; TCRdb stores in-frame clones only, minus some. The sample has just over 150,000 clones, roughly four fifths seen once. Sequences were obtained from PBMCs. The receptors shown here come from a middle-aged woman in good health and CMV-seronegative. Each CDR3 is given with its conserved first and last residue. The order of the fields is D gene, clone size, V gene, J gene, CDR3 protein, CDR3 DNA. D genes are given only for firm matches. Size values are once, few and many counts, or a class for expanded clones, and some rows have none.

>TRBD2|NA|TRBV9|TRBJ2-2
CASSVRTGTSGVGGELFF
TGTGCCAGCAGCGTCCGAACCGGGACTAGCGGGGTGGGAGGGGAGCTGTTTTTT
>TRBD1|NA|TRBV5-1|TRBJ2-7
CASSIRPGQGKYEQYF
TGCGCCAGCAGCATACGGCCCGGACAGGGTAAATACGAGCAGTACTTC
>TRBD1|NA|TRBV7-9|TRBJ1-2
CASSPGTGGGRSYTF
TGTGCCAGCAGCCCTGGGACAGGTGGGGGAAGGAGCTACACTTTC
>TRBD2|few|TRBV7-2|TRBJ2-5
CASSPGGQRLQETQYF
TGTGCCAGCAGCCCGGGGGGGCAGAGACTACAAGAGACCCAGTACTTC
>TRBD2|NA|TRBV28|TRBJ2-3
CASSASLAGLTHTQYF
TGTGCCAGCAGTGCCTCACTAGCGGGGCTTACCCATACGCAGTATTTT
>NA|NA|TRBV5-1|TRBJ2-5
CASSYNIREETQYF
TGCGCCAGCAGCTACAACATCCGGGAAGAGACCCAGTACTTC
>NA|NA|TRBV7-2|TRBJ2-3
CASSSYLDTQYF
TGTGCCAGCAGCTCCTACTTAGATACGCAGTATTTT
>TRBD1|NA|TRBV13|TRBJ1-2
CASSFRTGEDYGYTF
TGTGCCAGCAGCTTCCGGACAGGGGAGGACTATGGCTACACCTTC
>NA|NA|TRBV7-9|TRBJ2-7
CASSSTPRTPYEQYF
TGTGCCAGCAGCTCGACCCCGCGGACACCCTACGAGCAGTACTTC
>NA|NA|TRBV19|TRBJ1-4
CASSYGTTEKLFF
TGTGCCAGTAGTTACGGGACAACTGAAAAACTGTTTTTT
>NA|NA|TRBV29-1|TRBJ1-2
CSVGAHLGGYTF
TGCAGTGTGGGGGCACACCTCGGGGGCTACACCTTC
>TRBD1|NA|TRBV7-3|TRBJ2-7
CASSLMGTGGLYEQYF
TGTGCCAGCAGCTTAATGGGCACAGGGGGGCTCTACGAGCAGTACTTC
>NA|NA|TRBV7-9|TRBJ2-3
CASSLVDRSTRSTQYF
TGTGCCAGCAGCTTAGTAGACAGATCGACGAGGAGTACGCAGTATTTT
>NA|NA|TRBV28|TRBJ2-3
CASSDRLVPDTQYF
TGTGCCAGCAGTGACAGACTAGTCCCAGATACGCAGTATTTT
>TRBD1|NA|TRBV7-9|TRBJ1-1
CASSVLDRVGVNTEAFF
TGTGCCAGCAGCGTACTTGACAGGGTAGGTGTGAACACTGAAGCTTTCTTT
>NA|NA|TRBV7-2|TRBJ2-6
CASSPGAPYSGANVLTF
TGTGCCAGCAGCCCAGGGGCCCCATACTCTGGGGCCAACGTCCTGACTTTC
>TRBD1|NA|TRBV7-8|TRBJ2-3
CASSLAQGQPVDTQYF
TGTGCCAGCAGCTTAGCGCAGGGACAGCCAGTGGATACGCAGTATTTT
>NA|NA|TRBV28|TRBJ1-3
CASSPPGRAGGNTIYF
TGTGCCAGCAGCCCCCCGGGCAGGGCCGGTGGAAACACCATATATTTT
>NA|once|TRBV6-5|TRBJ1-4
CASSAGTQYEKLFF
TGTGCCAGCAGTGCCGGGACACAATATGAAAAACTGTTTTTT
>TRBD1|NA|TRBV19|TRBJ2-7
CASSPGQGSEQYF
TGTGCCAGTAGTCCAGGACAGGGATCCGAGCAGTACTTC
>NA|NA|TRBV6-5|TRBJ1-2
CASSRLGRFDYGYTF
TGTGCCAGCAGCCGCCTGGGGCGCTTCGACTATGGCTACACCTTC
>TRBD2|NA|TRBV30|TRBJ2-7
CACFPRGFSYEQYF
TGTGCCTGTTTTCCGCGGGGGTTCTCCTACGAGCAGTACTTC
>TRBD1|NA|TRBV5-1|TRBJ1-1
CASSLFEQGSPMNTEAFF
TGCGCCAGCAGCTTGTTCGAACAGGGGTCTCCCATGAACACTGAAGCTTTCTTT
>NA|NA|TRBV9|TRBJ2-1
CASSVEVGGSYNEQFF
TGTGCCAGCAGCGTAGAAGTGGGGGGCTCCTACAATGAGCAGTTCTTC
>NA|NA|TRBV5-4|TRBJ2-3
CASSQGSTDTQYF
TGTGCCAGCAGCCAGGGCAGCACAGATACGCAGTATTTT
>TRBD2|NA|TRBV2|TRBJ2-7
CASSERLAGGQDEQYF
TGTGCCAGCAGTGAGAGATTAGCGGGGGGGCAAGACGAGCAGTACTTC
>NA|once|TRBV15|TRBJ1-3
CATSREGVTSGNTIYF
TGTGCCACCAGCCGGGAGGGAGTTACCTCTGGAAACACCATATATTTT
>TRBD1|few|TRBV7-2|TRBJ1-4
CASSKTGGREKLFF
TGTGCCAGCAGCAAAACAGGGGGCAGGGAAAAACTGTTTTTT
>TRBD1|NA|TRBV10-3|TRBJ1-1
CAISDDRGDTEAFF
TGTGCCATCAGTGATGACAGGGGTGACACTGAAGCTTTCTTT
>TRBD1|NA|TRBV2|TRBJ1-6
CASKQGAESPLHF
TGTGCCAGCAAACAGGGGGCGGAATCACCCCTCCACTTT
>NA|NA|TRBV4-1|TRBJ2-2
CASSPSSGNTGELFF
TGCGCCAGCAGCCCTTCCTCGGGGAACACCGGGGAGCTGTTTTTT
>TRBD1|NA|TRBV7-8|TRBJ1-6
CASSWAGQGANNSPLHF
TGTGCCAGCAGCTGGGCGGGACAGGGAGCCAATAATTCACCCCTCCACTTT
>NA|NA|TRBV2|TRBJ1-5
CASSYQGGGQPQHF
TGTGCCAGCAGTTATCAGGGAGGCGGTCAGCCCCAGCATTTT
>TRBD2|NA|TRBV5-6|TRBJ2-2
CASSVRGLAGGMGGELFF
TGTGCCAGCAGCGTGCGTGGACTAGCGGGGGGAATGGGCGGGGAGCTGTTTTTT
>NA|NA|TRBV27|TRBJ2-7
CASWSSYEQYF
TGTGCCAGTTGGAGCTCCTACGAGCAGTACTTC
>NA|few|TRBV19|TRBJ2-2
CASSIGQGAGTGELFF
TGTGCCAGTAGTATAGGGCAAGGGGCAGGGACCGGGGAGCTGTTTTTT
>NA|NA|TRBV4-1|TRBJ1-1
CASSQDRQRYGTNTEAFF
TGCGCCAGCAGCCAAGATCGACAGCGATACGGAACGAACACTGAAGCTTTCTTT
>TRBD1|NA|TRBV9|TRBJ1-1
CASSVGLQGATEAFF
TGTGCCAGCAGCGTCGGGTTACAGGGGGCCACTGAAGCTTTCTTT
>NA|few|TRBV9|TRBJ2-1
CASSVALGGGRINEQFF
TGTGCCAGCAGCGTAGCTCTCGGGGGAGGCCGGATTAATGAGCAGTTCTTC
>NA|few|TRBV5-6|TRBJ2-5
CASSLLTRLETQYF
TGTGCCAGCAGCCTCCTTACTAGGTTGGAGACCCAGTACTTC
>NA|NA|TRBV28|TRBJ1-4
CASSGTKGEKLFF
TGTGCCAGCAGTGGGACTAAGGGTGAAAAACTGTTTTTT
>NA|NA|TRBV7-3|TRBJ2-3
CASSGGSTDTQYF
TGTGCCAGCAGCGGAGGGAGTACAGATACGCAGTATTTT
>NA|once|TRBV28|TRBJ1-1
CASSPTFRTANTEAFF
TGTGCCAGCAGTCCCACCTTTAGGACAGCGAACACTGAAGCTTTCTTT
>TRBD1|NA|TRBV5-1|TRBJ2-7
CASSMGQGLNYEQYF
TGCGCCAGCAGCATGGGACAGGGGCTCAACTACGAGCAGTACTTC